The clone carrying this T cell receptor (beta chain) came up once. Its antigen is not identified. RNA was extracted from bulk tissue without any cell sorting. These data originate in a study of tumor and adjacent non-tumor tissue in lung cancer. Three rounds of nested PCR, following a modified ARM-PCR protocol, produced the TCRbeta library. Each CDR3 protein gets one entry after TCRdb re-called the multiplex PCR reads with MiXCR. This sample carries about 93,000 distinct CDR3 sequences, 67% of them seen once, and the ten largest clones take 18%. Study-wide points: Compared with tumor, normal lung showed significantly lower TCR diversity.

Germline CDR1 reads MNHEY; CDR2 reads SVGAGI. Deletions cut 2 bases from V and 2 bases from J, with 7 bases between. The CDR3 is 15 amino acids. This receptor was identified in a man aged 55 to 70 with non-small cell lung cancer. J is TRBJ2-6 and V is TRBV6-5, with no clear D. The sample taken for sequencing was lung tumor tissue. CDR3 sequence (DNA): TGTGCCAGCAGTTACACCTTGACTGGGGCCAACGTCCTGACTTTC. This gives the protein CASSYTLTGANVLTF.